Shown below are 7 T cell receptor beta chains from a single sample sequenced in a study of blood T cell repertoires in COVID-19. The data were produced by immunoSEQ multiplex PCR, yet TCRdb's version contains in-frame clones alone and is incomplete. The sample has under 150,000 clones; roughly 80% are singletons. Sequencing input: PBMCs or T cells enriched from blood (not recorded which). The receptors were sampled from a man in his forties with acute COVID-19.

This clone was recorded once. The rearrangement links TRBV10-2 to TRBJ1-5; 7 bases line up with TRBD1. Trimming took 8 bases from V and 6 from J; bases not matched to a gene: 13. In germline, CDR1 is WSHSY, CDR2 SAAADI. The CDR3 has 15 amino acids. The CDR3 protein is CASSLTGIVAQPQHF. The DNA of the CDR3 is TGCGCCAGCTCATTGACAGGGATTGTGGCTCAGCCCCAGCATTTT.

J is TRBJ1-4 and V is TRBV18; 7 bases agree with TRBD1. The CDR3 covers 15 residues. J gave up 8 bases and V 4 bases, and 10 bases lay outside the gene matches. Germline assignment: CDR1 KGHSH and CDR2 LQKENI. For the CDR3, the DNA is TGTGCCAGCTCACACGACAGGGCTAGGAACGAAAAACTGTTTTTT. Translated, it gives CASSHDRARNEKLFF.

The sample holds one count of this clone. The V gene is TRBV18, the J gene TRBJ2-7; TRBD2 matches at 7 bases. Trimming took 9 bases from V and 3 from J; bases not matched to a gene: 11. The germline CDR1 and CDR2 sequences are KGHSH and LQKENI. The length of the CDR3 is 14 residues. CDR3 residues: CASTPGGGSYEQYF. The CDR3 DNA reads TGTGCCAGTACTCCTGGGGGGGGGAGCTACGAGCAGTACTTC.

The chain couples TRBV27 to TRBJ1-5; D ambiguous. The ends were cut back, 5 bases at V and 3 bases at J, with 11 bases in the middle. The germline gives CDR1 MNHEY, CDR2 SMNVEV (reference sequence). The CDR3 has 14 amino acids. CDR3 bases: TGTGCCAGCAGTCCAGACGGGAACAATCAGCCCCAGCATTTT. Residues: CASSPDGNNQPQHF.

The V gene is TRBV10-2, the J gene TRBJ2-2; 10 bases line up with TRBD1. Looked up from germline, CDR1 is WSHSY and CDR2 is SAAADI. The V segment lost 7 bases and the J segment 6 bases; nucleotides outside the gene matches: 5. The CDR3 has 14 amino acids. The CDR3 loop reads CASTSDRGPGELFF. For the CDR3, the DNA is TGCGCCAGCACCTCTGACAGGGGGCCCGGGGAGCTGTTTTTT.

This sequence joins TRBV6-2 or TRBV6-3 and TRBJ2-5; D possibly corresponds to TRBD2 (6 bases). The V gene's germline CDR1 is MNHEY and CDR2 SVGEGT. This CDR3 has 15 residues. Trimming pared 4 bases from V and 4 bases from J, leaving 16 bases between. CDR3 amino acids: CASSLLAEAGETQYF. The CDR3 DNA is TGTGCCAGCAGTTTGTTAGCGGAGGCGGGAGAGACCCAGTACTTC.

V and J are TRBV6-5 and TRBJ1-3; D is ambiguous. Per germline, CDR1 MNHEY and CDR2 SVGAGI. The CDR3 length is 16 residues. V lost 0 bases, J lost 0 bases, and 9 bases lay in between. The CDR3 spells CASSYSGVFSGNTIYF. CDR3 nucleotide sequence: TGTGCCAGCAGTTACTCCGGGGTCTTCTCTGGAAACACCATATATTTT.